The 22 T cell receptor beta chains below come from one sample, sequenced in a study of blood T cell repertoires in COVID-19. The repertoire was sequenced with immunoSEQ multiplex PCR; TCRdb's copy has only in-frame clones and lacks some. The repertoire includes approximately 200,000 clones, roughly 80% of them detected once, and roughly 3.2% sits in the top ten. The sample comprised PBMCs or T cells enriched from blood (not recorded which). These receptors were collected from a woman younger than 45 who had recovered from COVID-19.

The rearrangement uses TRBV28 and TRBJ1-6; D not certain. V was cut by 7 bases and J by 10 bases, with 17 bases left in between. The CDR3 runs 14 residues. In germline, CDR1 is MDHEN, CDR2 SYDVKM. Here the CDR3 DNA reads TGTGCCAGCAAGCCCCCCGGTAGCGGGTCACCCCTCCACTTT. It translates to CASKPPGSGSPLHF.

This chain's CDR3 is CASGERGGTEAFF. DNA for the CDR3: TGTGCCAGCGGGGAGCGCGGGGGCACTGAAGCTTTCTTT. The chain recombines TRBV7-6 with TRBJ1-1; possibly TRBD1 for D (5 bases). The CDR3 length is 13 residues. Germline loops: CDR1 SGHVS, CDR2 FNYEAQ. Trimming left V 8 bases short and J 4 bases short, with 14 bases between.

The chain uses TRBV2 and TRBJ2-5; TRBD2 matches 13 bases. This CDR3 comprises 17 residues. The germline gives CDR1 SNHLY, CDR2 FYNNEI. V was clipped by 8 bases and J by 3 bases; unmatched bases: 12. This CDR3 is CASLDLRTSGGEETQYF. DNA for the CDR3: TGTGCCAGCCTTGACTTAAGGACTAGCGGGGGAGAAGAGACCCAGTACTTC.

The chain links TRBV5-1 to TRBJ1-2; 7 nucleotides line up with TRBD1. This CDR3 contains 19 residues. J gave up 1 base and V 4 bases, and 19 bases lay outside the gene matches. Germline V lookup: CDR1 SGHRS, CDR2 YFSETQ. The CDR3 DNA sequence: TGCGCCAGCAGCCTATATGACAGGGAAGGGGCCCGGGGTAACTATGGCTACACCTTC. The encoded protein is CASSLYDREGARGNYGYTF.

This clone was detected only once. The J gene is TRBJ1-5, the V gene TRBV5-1; TRBD1 agrees at 10 bases. CDR3 length: 14 amino acids. The germline V gene has CDR1 SGHRS and CDR2 YFSETQ. V lost 2 bases to trimming and J lost 9 bases; unmatched junction nucleotides: 5. The CDR3 loop is CASSFGTGETPQHF. As DNA, the CDR3 is TGCGCCAGCAGCTTCGGGACAGGGGAGACGCCCCAGCATTTT.

The V and J genes are TRBV6-1 and TRBJ2-7; 12 bases match TRBD2. The germline V gene has CDR1 MNHNS and CDR2 SASEGT. This CDR3 contains 15 residues. V gave up 3 bases and J gave up 0 bases; unmatched junction bases: 0. The CDR3 DNA sequence: TGTGCCAGCAGTGAGGGACTAGCGGGCTCCTACGAGCAGTACTTC. Protein: CASSEGLAGSYEQYF.

The V call is TRBV6-6, the J call TRBJ1-1; maybe TRBD1 (5 bases). Germline V lookup: CDR1 MNHNY, CDR2 SVGAGI (reference sequence). V lost 2 bases to trimming and J lost 10 bases, with 14 bases between them. CDR3 size: 13 residues. This CDR3 is CASSYVRDSAAFF. In DNA form, the CDR3 reads TGTGCCAGCAGTTACGTCAGGGATTCGGCAGCTTTCTTT.

V gene TRBV6-1 combines with J gene TRBJ1-5; 9 bases match TRBD1. Germline lookup yields CDR1 MNHNS and CDR2 SASEGT. The V and J ends lost 4 bases and 2 bases, in that order; junction bases with no gene match: 6. The CDR3 is made up of 16 amino acids. CDR3 sequence reads: CASSAEQGAGNQPQHF. CDR3 nucleotides: TGTGCCAGCAGTGCTGAACAGGGGGCTGGCAATCAGCCCCAGCATTTT.

The J gene is TRBJ1-5, the V gene TRBV19; TRBD1 matches at 7 bases. CDR1 is LNHDA and CDR2 is SQIVND in the germline V gene (reference sequence). Unmatched junction bases numbered 8, after V lost 3 bases and J lost 9 bases. CDR3 length equals 14 residues. CDR3 nucleotide sequence: TGTGCCAGTAGTATTCCGACAGGGTCGACGCCCCAGCATTTT. Its protein is CASSIPTGSTPQHF.

The chain recombines TRBV11-2 with TRBJ1-2; TRBD1 is a possible D gene (6 bases). The germline V gene has CDR1 SGHAT and CDR2 FQNNGV. The CDR3 loop spans 13 amino acids. V was clipped by 3 bases and J by 8 bases, with 13 bases between them. CDR3: CASSLTGVVGYTF. The CDR3, as DNA: TGTGCCAGCAGCTTGACAGGAGTTGTCGGCTACACCTTC.

This CDR3 reads CASSPTMIKDRGHNEKLFF. The CDR3, as DNA: TGTGCCAGCTCACCCACTATGATTAAGGACAGGGGGCATAATGAAAAACTGTTTTTT. This sequence joins TRBV18 and TRBJ1-4, with 11 bases fitting TRBD1. This CDR3 has 19 residues. CDR1 is KGHSH and CDR2 is LQKENI in the germline V gene. J lost 4 bases, V lost 3 bases, and 13 bases had no gene match.

This rearrangement joins TRBV15 to TRBJ1-5; TRBD1 matches 8 bases. This CDR3 spans 13 amino acids. The V and J ends lost 4 bases and 12 bases, in that order; junction bases with no gene match: 8. Germline V gene lookup returns CDR1 LNHNV and CDR2 YYDKDF (reference sequence). CDR3 nucleotides: TGTGCCACCAGCATATCTCCGGGACAGGACCAGCATTTT. It encodes CATSISPGQDQHF.

The chain carries TRBV28 and TRBJ2-1; 13 bases align to TRBD2. The germline CDR1 and CDR2 sequences are MDHEN and SYDVKM. The CDR3 spans 16 residues. V shed 6 bases and J 5 bases; nucleotides not matched to a gene: 7. CDR3 in DNA: TGTGCCAGCAGACTAGGACTAGCGGGAGTCCACAATGAGCAGTTCTTC. Its protein is CASRLGLAGVHNEQFF.

The rearrangement joins TRBV6-5 to TRBJ1-2, with 7 bases identical to TRBD1. The CDR3 extends over 14 amino acids. The germline V gene encodes CDR1 MNHEY and CDR2 SVGAGI. V lost 6 bases, J lost 4 bases, and 8 bases stayed unmatched. The chain's CDR3 is CASRNTGDRYGYTF. The CDR3, as DNA: TGTGCCAGCAGAAATACAGGGGACCGCTATGGCTACACCTTC.

The V call is TRBV30, the J call TRBJ1-2, with no clear D. Trimming shortened V by 0 bases and J by 8 bases, and 22 bases separated the two germline ends. Germline V gives CDR1 GTSNPN, CDR2 SVGIG (reference sequence). The CDR3 runs 16 residues. CDR3 loop: CAWSVGLKNPMRGYTF. The CDR3 coding sequence is TGTGCCTGGAGTGTGGGTCTTAAAAACCCCATGAGGGGCTACACCTTC.

The CDR3 coding sequence is TGTGCCAGCAGCTTTTCAGGGGCGGGCTACACCTTC. It specifies CASSFSGAGYTF. The V and J genes are TRBV7-9 and TRBJ1-2; tentatively, D is TRBD1 (6 bases). CDR1 SEHNR and CDR2 FQNEAQ come from the germline V gene (reference sequence). This CDR3 region has 12 residues. With 3 bases removed from V and 8 bases from J, the gap between germline ends came to 10 bases.

The rearrangement uses TRBV6-6 and TRBJ2-7, with 7 bases identical to TRBD1. CDR1 is MNHNY, CDR2 SVGAGI, per germline (reference sequence). The V segment lost 6 bases and the J segment 2 bases; nucleotides outside the gene matches: 7. The CDR3 has 14 amino acids. For the CDR3, the DNA is TGTGCCAGCAGCCGACCGGGACAGCCCTACGAGCAGTACTTC. Amino acids: CASSRPGQPYEQYF.

The chain links TRBV6-6 to TRBJ2-1; 8 bases are a match to TRBD2. The junction had 9 bases not matched to a gene; V was cut back by 7 bases and J by 1 base. Germline loops: CDR1 MNHNY, CDR2 SVGAGI (reference sequence). The CDR3 spans 16 residues. The chain's CDR3 is CASTYRGGPSYNEQFF. The CDR3 region has the DNA TGTGCCAGCACCTACCGGGGGGGCCCTTCCTACAATGAGCAGTTCTTC.

The gene calls are TRBV19 and TRBJ1-4, with TRBD1 identical over 7 bases. Trimming removed 4 bases from V and 2 bases from J; junction bases left unmatched: 1. The germline CDR1 and CDR2 sequences are LNHDA and SQIVND (reference sequence). The CDR3 length is 14 residues. CDR3 DNA: TGTGCCAGTAGTACGACAGGGACTAATGAAAAACTGTTTTTT. Protein sequence: CASSTTGTNEKLFF.

The V and J genes are TRBV29-1 and TRBJ2-7; TRBD1 matches at 7 bases. CDR3 length: 13 residues. CDR1 and CDR2 from the germline V gene are SQVTM and ANQGSEA. V lost 7 bases and J lost 5; bases outside the gene matches: 11. For the CDR3, the DNA is TGCAGCGCCACTGAGGGGGCGCCAGACGAGCAGTACTTC. Its protein is CSATEGAPDEQYF.

The rearrangement uses TRBV28 and TRBJ1-2, with D possibly TRBD1 on 5 matching bases. The CDR3 loop spans 13 amino acids. Trimming pared 2 bases from V and 3 bases from J, leaving 7 bases between. CDR1 and CDR2 from the germline V gene are MDHEN and SYDVKM. The CDR3 DNA reads as TGTGCCAGCAGTTTAGGGGCGCACTATGGCTACACCTTC. Protein sequence: CASSLGAHYGYTF.

This clone has just a few counts. This rearrangement joins TRBV7-9 to TRBJ1-3; tentatively, D is TRBD1 (6 bases). The V end was cut by 5 bases, the J end by 4 bases, with 18 bases between. In germline, CDR1 is SEHNR, CDR2 FQNEAQ (reference sequence). The CDR3 spans 16 residues. The CDR3 region is CASSQKYRVGGNTIYF. Here the CDR3 DNA reads TGTGCCAGCAGCCAAAAATACAGGGTGGGCGGAAACACCATATATTTT. The variable domain in full, completed from reference TRBV7-9 and TRBJ1-3, reads DTGVSQNPRHKITKRGQNVTFRCDPISEHNRLYWYRQTLGQGPEFLTYFQNEAQLEKSRLLSDRFSAERPKGSFSTLEIQRTEQGDSAMYLCASSQKYRVGGNTIYFGEGSWLTVV.